One and the same sample provided the 20 T cell receptor beta chains below, sequenced in a study of memory CD4+ T cells and cytomegalovirus serostatus. Assay used: immunoSEQ multiplex PCR; TCRdb lists only in-frame clones, some missing. The repertoire has over 40,000 clones, 82% of them found once; the top ten carry approximately 0.59%. The sort gate was single viable CD3+CD4+CD8-CD45RO+ cells for memory CD4+ T cells. The specimen was memory CD4+ T cells from blood. Receptors originate from an adult in good health and CMV-seronegative.

The chain links TRBV29-1 to TRBJ2-2; 8 bases align to TRBD1. From germline, CDR1 is SQVTM and CDR2 ANQGSEA. This CDR3 has 15 amino acids. Germline trimming cut 4 bases from V and 1 base from J; bases unmatched to any gene: 5. The CDR3: CSVGPTGVNTGELFF. The DNA for the CDR3 is TGCAGCGTTGGGCCGACAGGGGTGAACACCGGGGAGCTGTTTTTT.

The rearrangement uses TRBV4-2 and TRBJ1-2; unclear D gene. CDR1 is LGHNA, CDR2 YNFKEQ, per germline. Between the trimmed V and J ends, which lost 0 bases and 5 bases, there was a span of 13 bases. The CDR3 is 15 residues long. In DNA, the CDR3 is TGTGCCAGCAGCCAAGACCCAGGAAATGGGTATGGCTACACCTTC. Its translation: CASSQDPGNGYGYTF.

This clone was seen a single time. The chain joins TRBV5-4 to TRBJ2-2; no firm D call. Deletions cut 0 bases from V and 2 bases from J, with 17 bases between. Germline CDR1 and CDR2: SGHNT and YYREEE (reference sequence). The CDR3 totals 18 residues. CDR3 nucleotides: TGTGCCAGCAGCTTGGAGTATGGCAAAACCGATAACACCGGGGAGCTGTTTTTT. Residues: CASSLEYGKTDNTGELFF.

The V gene is TRBV9, the J gene TRBJ1-6; no reliable D call. The V end was cut by 4 bases, the J end by 9 bases, with 11 bases between. This CDR3 has 13 amino acids. Per germline, CDR1 SGDLS and CDR2 YYNGEE. CDR3 bases: TGTGCCAGCAGCCTTAAGATCGGTTCACCCCTCCACTTT. Translation gives CASSLKIGSPLHF. Using reference TRBV9 and TRBJ1-6 for the parts outside the CDR3, the full variable domain is DSGVTQTPKHLITATGQRVTLRCSPRSGDLSVYWYQQSLDQGLQFLIQYYNGEERAKGNILERFSAQQFPDLHSELNLSSLELGDSALYFCASSLKIGSPLHFGNGTRLTVT.

This chain connects TRBV6-6 to TRBJ2-7, with D perhaps TRBD1 (5 bases). The V gene lost 6 bases and the J gene lost 0 bases, with 12 bases spanning the gap. The length of the CDR3 is 14 residues. Germline CDR1 reads MNHNY; CDR2 reads SVGAGI (reference sequence). The CDR3 DNA reads TGTGCCAGCAGGTGGGGCAGCAACTCCTACGAGCAGTACTTC. It yields the protein CASRWGSNSYEQYF.

V usage is TRBV5-1 and J usage is TRBJ2-5; 7 bases fit TRBD1. Germline V lookup: CDR1 SGHRS, CDR2 YFSETQ. This CDR3 region has 14 residues. V gave up 2 bases and J gave up 3 bases; unmatched junction bases: 4. The DNA of the CDR3 is TGCGCCAGCAGCTTCGGGACAGAGAAAGAGACCCAGTACTTC. This sequence encodes CASSFGTEKETQYF.

This clone showed up just once. The CDR3 nucleotides read TGTGCCAGCAGCGAAACCCATGGAAACACCATATATTTT. Residues: CASSETHGNTIYF. This rearrangement joins TRBV7-2 to TRBJ1-3; D is undetermined. Germline V gene sequence: CDR1 SGHTA, CDR2 FQGNSA. Trimming took off 5 bases at V and 3 bases at J, with 8 bases between the two ends. The CDR3 loop spans 13 amino acids.

The rearrangement links TRBV5-4 to TRBJ2-7; no clear D gene. The CDR3 is 12 amino acids. Germline V gives CDR1 SGHNT, CDR2 YYREEE (reference sequence). V dropped 3 bases and J dropped 2 bases, with 6 bases sitting between them. The DNA for the CDR3 is TGTGCCAGCAGCTACCTTACCTACGAGCAGTACTTC. As protein: CASSYLTYEQYF. The full variable domain, its missing parts supplied by reference TRBV5-4 and TRBJ2-7, is ETGVTQSPTHLIKTRGQQVTLRCSSQSGHNTVSWYQQALGQGPQFIFQYYREEENGRGNFPPRFSGLQFPNYSSELNVNALELDDSALYLCASSYLTYEQYFGPGTRLTVT.

This chain uses TRBV5-4 with TRBJ2-5; TRBD2 matches at 8 bases. This CDR3 comprises 13 residues. Per the germline V gene, CDR1 is SGHNT and CDR2 is YYREEE (reference sequence). Germline trimming cut 4 bases from V and 2 bases from J; bases unmatched to any gene: 1. For the CDR3, the DNA is TGTGCCAGCAGCGGGACTAGACAAGAGACCCAGTACTTC. Its protein product is CASSGTRQETQYF.

This clone is labeled as medium-sized. The genes are TRBV6-5 and TRBJ1-2, with D possibly being TRBD1 (5 bases). The CDR3 is made up of 15 amino acids. Germline assignment: CDR1 MNHEY and CDR2 SVGAGI. V was shortened by 6 bases and J by 8 bases, with 22 bases between the two germline ends. The CDR3 protein is CASSPRGNQARGYTF. The CDR3, as DNA: TGTGCCAGCAGCCCCCGGGGGAATCAGGCAAGAGGCTACACCTTC.

The rearrangement joins TRBV19 to TRBJ2-2; D unclear. V lost 3 bases and J 4 bases, leaving 12 bases between the germline ends. This CDR3 is built from 15 residues. CDR1 and CDR2 (germline): LNHDA, SQIVND (reference sequence). The CDR3 bases are TGTGCCAGTAGTATCGTCAGCTTGAGCACCGGGGAGCTGTTTTTT. Its protein is CASSIVSLSTGELFF.

This clone was seen a few times. The V gene is TRBV6-1, the J gene TRBJ2-7, with 8 positions matching TRBD1. V gave up 6 bases and J gave up 2 bases; unmatched junction bases: 12. The CDR3 is made up of 16 amino acids. Germline loops: CDR1 MNHNS, CDR2 SASEGT. CDR3 nucleotides: TGTGCCAGCAGGGAATCCCCCAGGGGGCCCACCTACGAGCAGTACTTC. Translation gives CASRESPRGPTYEQYF.

This clone has only one observation. The chain recombines TRBV6-1 with TRBJ1-3; a weak D match, TRBD1 (5 bases). The CDR3 is 14 amino acids. Germline CDR1 is MNHNS and CDR2 is SASEGT. Between the trimmed V and J ends, which lost 6 bases and 0 bases, there was a span of 9 bases. The CDR3 DNA is TGTGCCAGCAGGGCGGGGGACTCTGGAAACACCATATATTTT. Translating it yields CASRAGDSGNTIYF.

V is TRBV9 and J is TRBJ1-1; D is unresolved. The V gene's germline CDR1 is SGDLS and CDR2 YYNGEE. The CDR3 runs 14 residues. Deletions cut 0 bases from V and 0 bases from J, with 6 bases between. CDR3 sequence (DNA): TGTGCCAGCAGCGTAGGGATAGTGAACACTGAAGCTTTCTTT. This translates into CASSVGIVNTEAFF.

The chain is built from TRBV6-6 and TRBJ2-5, with 8 bases matching TRBD2. This CDR3 has 14 residues. Germline CDR1 is MNHNY and CDR2 is SVGAGI (reference sequence). V was pared by 6 bases and J by 1 base, with 4 bases of the junction left unmatched. The CDR3 spells CASSKLAAQETQYF. The DNA of the CDR3 is TGTGCCAGCAGCAAACTAGCGGCCCAAGAGACCCAGTACTTC.

This clone was recorded a few times. The J gene is TRBJ1-6, the V gene TRBV5-1, with D tentatively TRBD1 (6 bases). CDR3 length: 14 residues. CDR1 SGHRS and CDR2 YFSETQ come from the germline V gene. Trimming stripped 4 bases from V and 6 bases from J, with 11 bases between. The CDR3 DNA sequence: TGCGCCAGCAGCCCGGGACAATTTAATTCACCCCTCCACTTT. Its translation is CASSPGQFNSPLHF.

V and J are TRBV7-2 and TRBJ1-4; the D gene is possibly TRBD1 (5 bases). This CDR3 contains 14 residues. The germline V gene encodes CDR1 SGHTA and CDR2 FQGNSA. Deletions cut 1 base from V and 7 bases from J, with 10 bases between. The CDR3 reads CASSLVGDGEKLFF. The CDR3 DNA reads TGTGCCAGCAGCTTAGTAGGGGACGGTGAAAAACTGTTTTTT.

This chain joins TRBV6-1 and TRBJ1-2; 9 positions match TRBD1. Losses at the gene ends were 6 bases for V and 7 bases for J; bases not matched to a gene: 9. The CDR3 consists of 14 residues. From germline, CDR1 is MNHNS and CDR2 SASEGT. The CDR3 region has the DNA TGTGCCAGCAGATGGACAGGGGAAATTTTTGGCTACACCTTC. This encodes CASRWTGEIFGYTF.

The V call is TRBV18, the J call TRBJ2-5, with D perhaps matching TRBD2 (6 bases). Germline CDR1 reads KGHSH; CDR2 reads LQKENI. Trimming shortened V by 0 bases and J by 2 bases, and 10 bases separated the two germline ends. The CDR3 contains 15 residues. The CDR3 spells CASSPPSGLQETQYF. CDR3 nucleotides: TGTGCCAGCTCACCACCCTCGGGACTGCAAGAGACCCAGTACTTC.

The V gene is TRBV19, the J gene TRBJ2-3, with TRBD2 matching 13 bases. The V gene end was trimmed by 1 base and the J gene end by 7 bases; junction bases not matched to a gene: 2. Germline V CDR1 and CDR2: LNHDA, SQIVND (reference sequence). There are 15 residues in the CDR3. The CDR3 spells CASSIGGTSGNTQYF. As DNA, the CDR3 is TGTGCCAGTAGTATAGGTGGGACTAGCGGGAATACGCAGTATTTT.